The sequence of this T cell receptor beta chain was determined in a study of vaccination effects on CD4 cells after COVID-19. Findings and caveats of the study: New vaccine-induced clones dominated post-vaccine spike-reactive clones in convalescents.

From germline, CDR1 is SGHNT and CDR2 YYREEE (reference sequence). The CDR3 runs 16 residues. Trimming took 4 bases from V and 2 from J, leaving 13 bases between them. Clones were sequenced by immunoSEQ multiplex PCR, and TCRdb holds only the in-frame ones, with some missing. The sample has fewer than 60,000 clones; under 80% are singletons. Ahead of sequencing, the ViraFEST assay grew antigen-specific CD4+ T cells using viral peptide pools. After around ten days in culture, the CD4+ T cells were isolated. The person acquired a PCR-confirmed SARS-CoV-2 infection between March and December 2020. Serving as negative control culture was an HIV-1 Nef peptide pool. As for this clone: What it recognizes is unknown.

Sequences were derived from CD4+ T cells from PBMCs cultured with HIV peptides, sampled before COVID-19 vaccination. The sample's subset: HIV-1 Nef peptide pool negative control/reference culture. The TCR originated in a human donor who had a prior SARS-CoV-2 infection. This rearrangement joins TRBV5-4 to TRBJ2-6; tentative D call: TRBD1 (5 bases). The CDR3 here is CASSAGPGTGANVLTF. CDR3 nucleotide sequence: TGTGCCAGCAGCGCCGGGCCAGGGACTGGGGCCAACGTCCTGACTTTC.